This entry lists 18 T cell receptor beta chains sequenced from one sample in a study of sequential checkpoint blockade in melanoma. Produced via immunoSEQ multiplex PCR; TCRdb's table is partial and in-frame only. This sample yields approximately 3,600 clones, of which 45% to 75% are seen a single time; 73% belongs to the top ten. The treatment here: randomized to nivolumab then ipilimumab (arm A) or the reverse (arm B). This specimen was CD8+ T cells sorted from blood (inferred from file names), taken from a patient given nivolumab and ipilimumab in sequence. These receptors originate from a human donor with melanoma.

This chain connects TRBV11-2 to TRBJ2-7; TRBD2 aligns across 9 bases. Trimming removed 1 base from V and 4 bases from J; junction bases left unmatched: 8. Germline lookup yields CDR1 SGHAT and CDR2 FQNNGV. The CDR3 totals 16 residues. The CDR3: CASSLGLAGGLYEQYF. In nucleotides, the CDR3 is TGTGCCAGCAGCTTAGGTTTGGCGGGAGGGTTGTACGAGCAGTACTTC.

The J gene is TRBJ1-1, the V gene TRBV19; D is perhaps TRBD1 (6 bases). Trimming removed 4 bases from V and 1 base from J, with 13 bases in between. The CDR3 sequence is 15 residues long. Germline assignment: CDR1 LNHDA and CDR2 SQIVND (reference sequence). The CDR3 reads CASSTPGAANTEAFF. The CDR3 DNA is TGTGCCAGTAGTACCCCAGGGGCCGCGAACACTGAAGCTTTCTTT.

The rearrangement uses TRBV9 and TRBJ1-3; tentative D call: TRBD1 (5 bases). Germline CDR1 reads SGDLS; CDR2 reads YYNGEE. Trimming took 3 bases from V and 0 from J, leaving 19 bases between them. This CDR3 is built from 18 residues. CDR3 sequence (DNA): TGTGCCAGCAGCGGTTTTTCACGGGACGGGAGCTCTGGAAACACCATATATTTT. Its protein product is CASSGFSRDGSSGNTIYF.

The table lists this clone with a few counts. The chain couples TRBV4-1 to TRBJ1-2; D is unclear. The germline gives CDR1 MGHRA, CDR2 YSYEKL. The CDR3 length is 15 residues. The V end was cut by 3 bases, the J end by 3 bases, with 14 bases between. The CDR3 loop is CASSQVWTGDYGYTF. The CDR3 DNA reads TGCGCCAGCAGCCAGGTTTGGACTGGCGACTATGGCTACACCTTC.

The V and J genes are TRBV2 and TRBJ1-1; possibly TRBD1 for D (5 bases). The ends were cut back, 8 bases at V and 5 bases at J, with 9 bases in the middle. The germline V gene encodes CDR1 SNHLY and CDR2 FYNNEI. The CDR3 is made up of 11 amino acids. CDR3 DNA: TGTGCCAGCCTTCGGGGGACTGAAGCTTTCTTT. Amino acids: CASLRGTEAFF.

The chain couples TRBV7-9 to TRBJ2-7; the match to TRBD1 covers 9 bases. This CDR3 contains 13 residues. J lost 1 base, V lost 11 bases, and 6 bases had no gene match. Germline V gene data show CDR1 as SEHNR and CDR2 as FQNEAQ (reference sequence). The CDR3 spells CACGTGISYEQYF. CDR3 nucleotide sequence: TGTGCCTGTGGGACAGGGATATCCTACGAGCAGTACTTC. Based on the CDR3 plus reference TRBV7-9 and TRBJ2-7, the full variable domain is DTGVSQNPRHKITKRGQNVTFRCDPISEHNRLYWYRQTLGQGPEFLTYFQNEAQLEKSRLLSDRFSAERPKGSFSTLEIQRTEQGDSAMYLCACGTGISYEQYFGPGTRLTVT.

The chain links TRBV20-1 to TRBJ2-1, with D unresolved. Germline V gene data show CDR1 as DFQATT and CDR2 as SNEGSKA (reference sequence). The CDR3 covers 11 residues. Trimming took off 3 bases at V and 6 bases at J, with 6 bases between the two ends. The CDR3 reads CSASNGNEQFF. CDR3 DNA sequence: TGCAGTGCTAGTAACGGCAATGAGCAGTTCTTC.

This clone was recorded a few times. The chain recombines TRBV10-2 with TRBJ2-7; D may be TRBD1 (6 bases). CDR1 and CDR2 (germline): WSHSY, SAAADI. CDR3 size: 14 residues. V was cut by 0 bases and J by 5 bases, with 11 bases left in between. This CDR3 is CASSESAGANEQYF. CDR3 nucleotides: TGCGCCAGCAGTGAGTCGGCAGGGGCCAACGAGCAGTACTTC.

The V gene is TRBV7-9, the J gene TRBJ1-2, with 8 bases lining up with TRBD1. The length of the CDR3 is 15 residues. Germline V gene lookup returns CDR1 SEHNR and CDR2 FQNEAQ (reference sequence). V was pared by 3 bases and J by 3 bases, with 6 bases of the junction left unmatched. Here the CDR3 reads CASSFSDRDDYGYTF. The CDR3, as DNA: TGTGCCAGCAGCTTCTCGGACAGGGATGACTATGGCTACACCTTC. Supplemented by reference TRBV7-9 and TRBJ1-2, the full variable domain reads DTGVSQNPRHKITKRGQNVTFRCDPISEHNRLYWYRQTLGQGPEFLTYFQNEAQLEKSRLLSDRFSAERPKGSFSTLEIQRTEQGDSAMYLCASSFSDRDDYGYTFGSGTRLTVV.

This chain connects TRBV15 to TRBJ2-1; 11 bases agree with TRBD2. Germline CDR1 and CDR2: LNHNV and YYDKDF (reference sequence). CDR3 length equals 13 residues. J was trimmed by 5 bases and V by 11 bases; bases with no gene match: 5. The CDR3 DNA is TGTGCCGCAGGGACTAGCGGTAACAATGAGCAGTTCTTC. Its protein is CAAGTSGNNEQFF.

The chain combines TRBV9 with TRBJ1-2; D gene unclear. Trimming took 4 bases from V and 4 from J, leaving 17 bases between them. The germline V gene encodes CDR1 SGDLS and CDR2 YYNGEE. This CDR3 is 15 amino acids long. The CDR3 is CASSISSGATYGYTF. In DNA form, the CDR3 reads TGTGCCAGCAGCATCTCTTCCGGTGCCACCTATGGCTACACCTTC.

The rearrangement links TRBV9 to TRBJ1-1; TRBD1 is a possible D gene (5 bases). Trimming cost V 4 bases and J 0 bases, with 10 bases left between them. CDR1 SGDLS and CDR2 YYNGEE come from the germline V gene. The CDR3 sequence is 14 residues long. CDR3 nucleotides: TGTGCCAGCAGCCTCAGGGCAGTGAACACTGAAGCTTTCTTT. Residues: CASSLRAVNTEAFF.

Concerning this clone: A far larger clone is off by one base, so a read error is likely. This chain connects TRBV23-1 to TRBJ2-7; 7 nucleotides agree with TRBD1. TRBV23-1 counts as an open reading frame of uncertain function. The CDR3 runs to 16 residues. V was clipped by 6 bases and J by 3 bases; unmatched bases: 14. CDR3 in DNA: TGCGCCAGCAGCCAAGATTCGTGGGCAGGGGGCTACGAGCAGTACTTC. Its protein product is CASSQDSWAGGYEQYF.

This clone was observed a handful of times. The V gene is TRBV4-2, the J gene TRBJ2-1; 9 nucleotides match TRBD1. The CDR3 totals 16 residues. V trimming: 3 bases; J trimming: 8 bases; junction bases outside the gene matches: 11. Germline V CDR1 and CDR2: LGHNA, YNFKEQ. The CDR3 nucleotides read TGTGCCAGCAGCCAGGCTATACCGGGACAGGGCGATGAGCAGTTCTTC. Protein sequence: CASSQAIPGQGDEQFF.

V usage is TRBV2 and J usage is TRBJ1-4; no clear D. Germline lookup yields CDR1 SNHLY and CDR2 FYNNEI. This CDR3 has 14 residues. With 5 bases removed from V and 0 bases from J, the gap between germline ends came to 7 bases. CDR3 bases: TGTGCCAGCAGTCGGTATGCAACTAATGAAAAACTGTTTTTT. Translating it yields CASSRYATNEKLFF.

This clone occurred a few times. The CDR3 loop reads CASSSTQGSGNTIYF. In nucleotides, the CDR3 is TGTGCCAGCAGTTCCACACAGGGTTCTGGAAACACCATATATTTT. The chain joins TRBV27 to TRBJ1-3; D possibly corresponds to TRBD1 (6 bases). The V end lost 4 bases, the J end lost 1 base, and 11 bases lay between the germline ends. Germline loops: CDR1 MNHEY, CDR2 SMNVEV (reference sequence). The CDR3 extends over 15 amino acids.

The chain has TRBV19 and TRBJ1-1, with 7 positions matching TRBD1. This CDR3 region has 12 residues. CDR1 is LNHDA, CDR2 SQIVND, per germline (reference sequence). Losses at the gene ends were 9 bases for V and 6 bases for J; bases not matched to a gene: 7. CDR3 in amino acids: CASDPGTAEAFF. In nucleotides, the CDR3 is TGTGCCAGCGATCCAGGGACAGCTGAAGCTTTCTTT.

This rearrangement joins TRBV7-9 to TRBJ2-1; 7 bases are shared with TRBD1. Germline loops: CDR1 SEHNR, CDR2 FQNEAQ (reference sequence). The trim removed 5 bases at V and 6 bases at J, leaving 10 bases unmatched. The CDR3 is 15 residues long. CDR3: CASSHVLTGVNEQFF. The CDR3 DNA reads TGTGCCAGCAGCCATGTTCTTACAGGGGTCAATGAGCAGTTCTTC.